These 22 T cell receptor beta chains were sequenced from one sample in a study of T cells in tumors after PD-1 blockade. Assay: immunoSEQ multiplex PCR; the TCRdb copy retains only in-frame clones and omits some. This table holds 45,000 to 60,000 clones, nearly 80% found once. Sequences were derived from PBMCs, sampled before anti-PD-1 treatment. These receptors all stem from a human donor with basal cell carcinoma.

This chain uses TRBV4-2 with TRBJ2-1; D is uncertain. Trimming left V 2 bases short and J 0 bases short, with 11 bases between. Germline loops: CDR1 LGHNA, CDR2 YNFKEQ. The CDR3 is made up of 16 amino acids. The CDR3 DNA reads as TGTGCCAGCAGCCAAAGTTCCAGAGGCTCCTACAATGAGCAGTTCTTC. This gives the protein CASSQSSRGSYNEQFF.

The chain joins TRBV4-1 to TRBJ2-3; 10 bases map to TRBD1. Germline V gene lookup returns CDR1 MGHRA and CDR2 YSYEKL. The length of the CDR3 is 15 residues. Losses at the gene ends were 1 base for V and 5 bases for J; bases not matched to a gene: 3. The CDR3 DNA reads as TGCGCCAGCAGCCAAGGGGACAGGGGAGGAGATACGCAGTATTTT. Its protein product is CASSQGDRGGDTQYF.

This rearrangement joins TRBV7-8 to TRBJ1-1; 7 positions agree with TRBD1. V dropped 5 bases and J dropped 4; count of bases not matched to a gene: 7. The V gene's germline CDR1 is SGHVS and CDR2 FQNEAQ. This CDR3 has 14 residues. The CDR3 here is CASSLRTGSTEAFF. DNA for the CDR3: TGTGCCAGCAGCCTACGGACAGGCTCCACTGAAGCTTTCTTT.

Only one count was recorded for this clone. The genes are TRBV3-1 (or the pseudogene TRBV3-2) and TRBJ2-1; D is perhaps TRBD2 (6 bases). The CDR3 runs 11 residues. Germline V gene data show CDR1 as LGHDT and CDR2 as YNNKEL (reference sequence). The V end was cut by 6 bases, the J end by 7 bases, with 7 bases between. The CDR3 loop reads CASRAGNEQFF. The CDR3 DNA sequence: TGTGCCAGCAGGGCGGGAAATGAGCAGTTCTTC.

The rearrangement links TRBV28 to TRBJ2-7, with D perhaps TRBD2 (6 bases). The germline V gene has CDR1 MDHEN and CDR2 SYDVKM. The CDR3 totals 15 residues. V was cut by 6 bases and J by 0 bases, with 15 bases left in between. The CDR3 bases are TGTGCCAGCAGCCCGTGGAGGGCCTACTCCTACGAGCAGTACTTC. Its protein product is CASSPWRAYSYEQYF.

The genes are TRBV19 and TRBJ2-6; 8 bases are shared with TRBD1. Looked up from germline, CDR1 is LNHDA and CDR2 is SQIVND (reference sequence). The CDR3 extends over 18 amino acids. J was trimmed by 2 bases and V by 2 bases; bases with no gene match: 8. The CDR3 reads CASSITSGQETGANVLTF. CDR3 DNA sequence: TGTGCCAGTAGTATAACATCGGGACAGGAAACTGGGGCCAACGTCCTGACTTTC.

This clone came up once. The chain links TRBV5-4 to TRBJ2-3; the D gene is possibly TRBD1 (5 bases). V was trimmed by 0 bases and J by 3 bases, leaving 8 bases between them. Germline V gene lookup returns CDR1 SGHNT and CDR2 YYREEE (reference sequence). This CDR3 is 14 amino acids long. In DNA, the CDR3 is TGTGCCAGCAGCTTGGATTACAGGACAGATACGCAGTATTTT. Its protein is CASSLDYRTDTQYF.

This clone was seen more than once but under ten times. In nucleotides, the CDR3 is TGTGCCACCAGCAGGAACAGGGAAAACACCATATATTTT. It encodes CATSRNRENTIYF. The chain joins TRBV15 to TRBJ1-3; perhaps TRBD1 as D (6 bases). Germline CDR1 LNHNV, CDR2 YYDKDF (reference sequence). Trimming took 3 bases from V and 6 from J, leaving 9 bases between them. The CDR3 loop spans 13 amino acids.

A few counts support this clone. The chain joins TRBV7-6 to TRBJ1-1; no firm D call. CDR1 and CDR2 from the germline V gene are SGHVS and FNYEAQ. The ends were cut back, 2 bases at V and 1 base at J, with 5 bases in the middle. The CDR3 runs to 13 residues. CDR3 in DNA: TGTGCCAGCAGCTTACAGGAGAACACTGAAGCTTTCTTT. Amino acid sequence: CASSLQENTEAFF.

This clone has just a few counts. In nucleotides, the CDR3 is TGTGCCAGCAGCCGGAGGCTTGGGGATTCACCCCTCCACTTT. It encodes CASSRRLGDSPLHF. The J gene is TRBJ1-6, the V gene TRBV7-9; no definite D call. Trimming left V 5 bases short and J 8 bases short, with 13 bases between. Germline V gene data show CDR1 as SEHNR and CDR2 as FQNEAQ (reference sequence). This CDR3 is 14 amino acids long.

The chain carries TRBV5-1 and TRBJ1-2; D possibly corresponds to TRBD1 (6 bases). Trimming left V 4 bases short and J 8 bases short, with 18 bases between. The CDR3 spans 14 residues. From germline, CDR1 is SGHRS and CDR2 YFSETQ. The CDR3 sequence: CASSPSTGFDGYTF. The CDR3 coding sequence is TGCGCCAGCAGCCCCTCCACAGGGTTCGACGGCTACACCTTC.

V and J are TRBV16 and TRBJ1-3; D is unresolved. The CDR3 has 14 amino acids. V was shortened by 5 bases and J by 3 bases, with 11 bases between the two germline ends. In germline, CDR1 is KGHSY, CDR2 FQNENV. The CDR3 sequence: CASSKVQGGNTIYF. CDR3 nucleotide sequence: TGTGCCAGCAGCAAAGTCCAAGGTGGAAACACCATATATTTT.

This chain links TRBV18 with TRBJ1-5; the D is unclear. The CDR3 is 13 residues long. Trimming pared 1 base from V and 5 bases from J, leaving 6 bases between. CDR1 KGHSH and CDR2 LQKENI come from the germline V gene. CDR3 nucleotide sequence: TGTGCCAGCTCACCACATGTGGATCAGCCCCAGCATTTT. It encodes CASSPHVDQPQHF.

The chain has TRBV30 and TRBJ2-2; D remains unclear. Trimming pared 1 base from V and 0 bases from J, leaving 12 bases between. Germline V lookup: CDR1 GTSNPN, CDR2 SVGIG (reference sequence). This CDR3 is built from 16 residues. The CDR3 spells CAWSALVFANTGELFF. Written as DNA, the CDR3 is TGTGCCTGGAGTGCCCTCGTTTTCGCGAACACCGGGGAGCTGTTTTTT.

The genes are TRBV25-1 and TRBJ2-3, with a tentative D call TRBD1 (6 bases). Germline CDR1 MGHDK, CDR2 SYGVNS. With 4 bases removed from V and 0 bases from J, the gap between germline ends came to 11 bases. This CDR3 spans 15 amino acids. CDR3 in amino acids: CASSVTGSSTDTQYF. In DNA, the CDR3 is TGTGCCAGCAGTGTCACAGGGTCAAGCACAGATACGCAGTATTTT.

The rearrangement joins TRBV29-1 to TRBJ1-1; TRBD1 might be the D (6 bases). The V end lost 5 bases, the J end lost 6 bases, and 25 bases lay between the germline ends. This CDR3 comprises 16 residues. From germline, CDR1 is SQVTM and CDR2 ANQGSEA. CDR3 nucleotide sequence: TGCAGCGTTTGGGGGCCCGGACAGAACATAATCCCTGAAGCTTTCTTT. Protein sequence: CSVWGPGQNIIPEAFF.

V gene TRBV6-5 combines with J gene TRBJ2-7; D is possibly TRBD1 (6 bases). V lost 6 bases and J lost 6, with 12 bases in between. CDR3 length equals 12 residues. Germline V lookup: CDR1 MNHEY, CDR2 SVGAGI. CDR3 coding DNA: TGTGCCAGCAGGGGGGCAGGGCCCGAGCAGTACTTC. This translates into CASRGAGPEQYF.

This rearrangement joins TRBV5-5 to TRBJ2-7; 9 bases map to TRBD2. This CDR3 is built from 14 residues. The junction had 6 bases not matched to a gene; V was cut back by 4 bases and J by 4 bases. Germline loops: CDR1 SGHKS, CDR2 YYEKEE (reference sequence). CDR3 sequence (DNA): TGTGCCAGCAGCCTGCGGGAGGGTAAATACGAGCAGTACTTC. This sequence encodes CASSLREGKYEQYF.

V gene TRBV4-1 combines with J gene TRBJ1-2, with unresolved D. V lost 1 base and J lost 4, with 13 bases in between. The CDR3 consists of 15 residues. CDR1 is MGHRA, CDR2 YSYEKL, per germline. The CDR3 spells CASSQAEAFSYGYTF. The DNA of the CDR3 is TGCGCCAGCAGCCAAGCCGAGGCCTTTTCCTATGGCTACACCTTC.

The chain carries TRBV7-2 and TRBJ2-7, with 10 bases matching TRBD1. With 5 bases clipped from V and 0 bases from J, the junction kept 4 bases outside the gene matches. The germline V gene has CDR1 SGHTA and CDR2 FQGNSA. The CDR3 spans 15 residues. In DNA, the CDR3 is TGTGCCAGCAGCCTGGGACAGGGGTCCTCCTACGAGCAGTACTTC. It is translated as CASSLGQGSSYEQYF.

J is TRBJ2-1 and V is TRBV24-1, with 7 nucleotides matching TRBD1. With V trimmed by 3 bases and J by 2 bases, 9 bases remained unmatched. The CDR3 is made up of 17 amino acids. Per the germline V gene, CDR1 is KGHDR and CDR2 is SFDVKD. The chain's CDR3 is CATSDLGNRGPYNEQFF. In DNA, the CDR3 is TGTGCCACCAGTGATCTAGGGAACAGGGGACCCTACAATGAGCAGTTCTTC.

A remark on this clone: Within the sample, other DNA sequences also encode this same CDR3. V and J are TRBV18 and TRBJ2-7; 11 nucleotides align to TRBD2. The CDR3 sequence is 14 residues long. The ends lost 2 bases at V and 3 bases at J; junction bases unmatched: 0. Looked up from germline, CDR1 is KGHSH and CDR2 is LQKENI. CDR3 loop: CASSPGTSGYEQYF. DNA of the CDR3: TGTGCCAGCTCACCAGGGACTAGCGGCTACGAGCAGTACTTC.